This T cell receptor beta chain comes out of a study of early T cells in non-severe SARS-CoV-2 infection listed by TCRdb under 2021. With respect to the entire study: Because TCR sequencing relied on bulk RNA taken from unsorted whole blood, pairing of alpha and beta chains was not possible.

The germline V end is reduced by 7 bases and the J end by 5 bases; junction bases left unmatched: 7. From its cysteine to its phenylalanine, the CDR3 spans 13 amino acids. Only CDR3 DNA is held: 39 bases, read in frame from base 1. Looking up the germline V gene yields CDR1 SQVTM and CDR2 ANQGSEA. The receptor library was made with 5' RACE. The sample was run on a NextSeq 500. To correct for sequencing error and PCR bias, the TCR library protocol tagged individual cDNA molecules with unique molecular identifiers. Both TCR alpha and beta chains were sequenced, and tight co-correlation was observed between alpha and beta sequence abundances in each sample. The study's own analysis went as follows. Decombinator V4 was used to annotate the V gene, J gene and CDR3 of the TCR sequences. TCRs were defined as expanded if a significant change between any two time points was detected under a Poisson model with p below 0.0001. TCR abundances were normalised to the total number of TCRs sequenced in each sample and reported as counts per million. MAIT TCRs were defined by TRAV1-2 paired with TRAJ12, TRAJ20 or TRAJ33, and iNKT TCRs by TRAV10 paired with TRAJ18. A search of VDJdb, accessed on 1 November 2021, was run for TCRs annotated to CMV, EBV and SARS-CoV-2, with TCRs annotated for multiple antigens excluded. TCRdb applied fastp at Q25 and MiXCR to the public reads, then kept only in-frame beta chains. Rows merge per CDR3 protein into single entries with the most common DNA and genes. In this record, the V and J calls reflect TCRdb's handling and not the investigators' own analysis. Across this sample there are fewer than 120,000 distinct CDR3 sequences, with around 12% seen only once. About 4% of the sample rests with the top ten.

The study was a case-control design nested within a healthcare worker cohort in London, UK, with weekly nasopharyngeal swab PCR tests and blood sampling. Healthcare workers were recruited during the week of the UK lockdown, between 23 and 31 March 2020, and followed weekly for up to 16 weeks. Concerning this clonotype: Its recognized antigen is unknown. No qualities accompany the bases; no much larger clone lies one base away.

Study-wide findings and limitations: VDJdb matching was skewed toward anti-spike CD8 responses and likely underestimated virus-specific expansions, missing private and CD4 specificities.

The source of this sequence is an adult who was a healthcare worker with PCR-confirmed SARS-CoV-2 infection or an uninfected control (not recorded which). The specimen comprised whole blood, sampled at baseline. The chain employs TRBV29-1 and TRBJ2-7; 11 bases in between match TRBD2. The CDR3 loop reads CSGGTSGLDEQYF. The sequenced DNA: TGCAGCGGGGGGACTAGCGGCCTCGACGAGCAGTACTTC.